This T cell receptor beta chain was captured by sequencing in a study of blood T cells in healthy people across ages. Study results and caveats: The study found more naive CD4+ cells and higher diversity in long-lived than aged donors.

With a J-beta primer mix and a sample-barcoded 5' primer, a second PCR ran about 7 to 11 cycles. Each TCR beta cDNA got a 12-nucleotide random molecular identifier. TCRdb recomputed calls from the 5' RACE reads with MiXCR, one row per CDR3 protein. The profile covers hundreds of thousands of distinct CDR3 sequences, with roughly 50% appearing a single time and roughly a third taken by the ten largest. Every participating donor contributed 9.5 to 10 milliliters of peripheral blood through a draw. Whenever a sample was processed, at least 7 million PBMCs were isolated. The germline V and J ends were trimmed by 4 bases and 0 bases, with 10 bases remaining between them. The germline CDR1 and CDR2 sequences are DFQATT and SNEGSKA (reference sequence). The CDR3 has 14 amino acids. This clonotype has more than one count but fewer than ten. Its antigen is not known.

The genes are TRBV20-1 and TRBJ2-1; D remains unclear. The receptor was derived from a woman aged 60-75 years in good health. The specimen was blood. CDR3 region: CSAKHSSSYNEQFF. Here the CDR3 DNA reads TGCAGTGCTAAACACTCAAGCTCCTACAATGAGCAGTTCTTC.